These T cell receptor beta chains were read from a single sample in a study of OX40 agonist ivuxolimab in advanced cancers. The data were produced by immunoSEQ multiplex PCR, yet TCRdb's version contains in-frame clones alone and is incomplete. Among roughly 80,000 clones listed, about 93% were seen once. This sample comprised CD4+ or CD8+ T cells sorted from blood, obtained in a trial of the OX40 agonist ivuxolimab. The receptors stem from an adult with an advanced solid tumor such as melanoma, head and neck, liver or kidney cancer. Each CDR3 is given without its conserved first and last residue. Fields, in order: CDR3 protein, J gene, V gene.

ASSPGLITDTQY TRBJ2-3 TRBV4-3
ASSAFGGNTEAF TRBJ1-1 TRBV19
ASSLKGLRGEQY TRBJ2-7 TRBV5-6
ASGQGASTGELF TRBJ2-2 TRBV7-8
ASSPRQGSDTIY TRBJ1-3 TRBV27
ASSYLEETQY TRBJ2-5 TRBV4-3
ASSHNRVAQPQH TRBJ1-5 TRBV4-3
ASSLELASTDTQY TRBJ2-3 TRBV7-3
ASSLLGSDQPQH TRBJ1-5 TRBV28
ASSLAGGIQETQY TRBJ2-5 TRBV11-2
AWSELAGVTDTQY TRBJ2-3 TRBV30
ASSLEVLSTEAF TRBJ1-1 TRBV11-2
ASAPRGQGAYGYT TRBJ1-2 TRBV5-1
ASSQIWAGGSTDTQY TRBJ2-3 TRBV4-3
ASSLEWNTEAF TRBJ1-1 TRBV6-4
ASSEGTSSYEQY TRBJ2-7 TRBV6-1
ASSYEGTTGYGYT TRBJ1-2 TRBV6-6
ASSIAVGEQY TRBJ2-7 TRBV19
ASILEGGRMYNEQF TRBJ2-1 TRBV2
ASSLGTSGYYEQY TRBJ2-7 TRBV27
ASSHEEGQGSEAF TRBJ1-1 TRBV4-2
ASSLGRGDEQY TRBJ2-7 TRBV5-4
ASSPPPGKGEQY TRBJ2-7 TRBV11-2
ASSLVPTAPTVEQY TRBJ2-7 TRBV7-7
SVEEGGAYEQY TRBJ2-7 TRBV29-1
ASSLETDRNEQY TRBJ2-7 TRBV11-2
ASSPGGQQY TRBJ2-7 TRBV5-4
ASSQDRLAGVGTQY TRBJ2-3 TRBV4-3
ASSSVGQTYEQY TRBJ2-7 TRBV6-5
ASSRNKNIQY TRBJ2-4 TRBV5-6
ASSELAGTPYEQY TRBJ2-7 TRBV6-4
ASSSWRHRGVPEAF TRBJ1-1 TRBV7-9
ASSPRTGGDYGYT TRBJ1-2 TRBV11-1
ASSAFAGQGAYGYT TRBJ1-2 TRBV9
ASSPGGVLNTEAF TRBJ1-1 TRBV27
ASSAGAEQF TRBJ2-1 TRBV9
ASSPSGDDNEQF TRBJ2-1 TRBV7-3
ASRVWRDEDEQF TRBJ2-1 TRBV5-8
ASSLSGRAGNEQF TRBJ2-1 TRBV9
ASSYRQGLNTEAF TRBJ1-1 TRBV6-5
ASNEDGQPQH TRBJ1-5 TRBV5-5
ASSLWGQSYGYT TRBJ1-2 TRBV5-4
ASSSTLAGVEQY TRBJ2-7 TRBV7-9
ASSFGVIGQEEQY TRBJ2-7 TRBV5-6
ASSLWAGRSNQPQH TRBJ1-5 TRBV28
ASSLSLQETQY TRBJ2-5 TRBV27
ASSEWVARNEQF TRBJ2-1 TRBV6-1
ASSPSDRGVANQPQH TRBJ1-5 TRBV2
ASSLRLAGARETQY TRBJ2-5 TRBV7-6
ASSVGTSNYYEQY TRBJ2-7 TRBV9
ASSSIQGARAEGYT TRBJ1-2 TRBV27
ASSQTSGGARSTEQY TRBJ2-7 TRBV14
ASSRFGSTDTQY TRBJ2-3 TRBV7-6
ASTPGQGFYEQY TRBJ2-7 TRBV9
ASSSSVGPRYEQY TRBJ2-7 TRBV11-2
ASSFGPSGNTEAF TRBJ1-1 TRBV27
ASSQLGQGSYEQY TRBJ2-7 TRBV14